This T cell receptor beta chain was sequenced in a study of cytomegalovirus exposure and HLA in healthy donors. Study observations and caveats: A later examination showed that TCR association rates differed by HLA locus, with DRB1 most and HLA-C fewest. V- and J-gene trimming in TCR beta was tied to a missense DCLRE1C variant by an analysis performed later. Sequencing probably produced one cluster of sequence variants that were highly shared.

For this clone: Its antigen is not identified.

This PCR relied on a set of 60 Vbeta primers and 13 Jbeta primers. Profiling relied on immunoSEQ multiplex PCR, and the TCRdb table lists in-frame clones only, not all of them. The sample yields over 75,000 clones, 84% seen once. Source material: PBMCs. This clonotype was obtained from a woman between 18 and 30 years old in good health and CMV-seropositive.

In nucleotides, the CDR3 is TGTGCCACCAGCCAAGACACTAACTATGGCTACACCTTC. Its protein product is CATSQDTNYGYTF. The chain couples TRBV15 to TRBJ1-2; D remains unclear. This CDR3 region has 13 residues. Germline CDR1 and CDR2: LNHNV and YYDKDF (reference sequence). The germline V and J ends were trimmed by 5 bases and 0 bases, with 7 bases remaining between them. Full variable domain (outside the CDR3, taken from reference TRBV15 and TRBJ1-2): DAMVIQNPRYQVTQFGKPVTLSCSQTLNHNVMYWYQQKSSQAPKLLFHYYDKDFNNEADTPDNFQSRRPNTSFCFLDIRSPGLGDTAMYLCATSQDTNYGYTFGSGTRLTVV.